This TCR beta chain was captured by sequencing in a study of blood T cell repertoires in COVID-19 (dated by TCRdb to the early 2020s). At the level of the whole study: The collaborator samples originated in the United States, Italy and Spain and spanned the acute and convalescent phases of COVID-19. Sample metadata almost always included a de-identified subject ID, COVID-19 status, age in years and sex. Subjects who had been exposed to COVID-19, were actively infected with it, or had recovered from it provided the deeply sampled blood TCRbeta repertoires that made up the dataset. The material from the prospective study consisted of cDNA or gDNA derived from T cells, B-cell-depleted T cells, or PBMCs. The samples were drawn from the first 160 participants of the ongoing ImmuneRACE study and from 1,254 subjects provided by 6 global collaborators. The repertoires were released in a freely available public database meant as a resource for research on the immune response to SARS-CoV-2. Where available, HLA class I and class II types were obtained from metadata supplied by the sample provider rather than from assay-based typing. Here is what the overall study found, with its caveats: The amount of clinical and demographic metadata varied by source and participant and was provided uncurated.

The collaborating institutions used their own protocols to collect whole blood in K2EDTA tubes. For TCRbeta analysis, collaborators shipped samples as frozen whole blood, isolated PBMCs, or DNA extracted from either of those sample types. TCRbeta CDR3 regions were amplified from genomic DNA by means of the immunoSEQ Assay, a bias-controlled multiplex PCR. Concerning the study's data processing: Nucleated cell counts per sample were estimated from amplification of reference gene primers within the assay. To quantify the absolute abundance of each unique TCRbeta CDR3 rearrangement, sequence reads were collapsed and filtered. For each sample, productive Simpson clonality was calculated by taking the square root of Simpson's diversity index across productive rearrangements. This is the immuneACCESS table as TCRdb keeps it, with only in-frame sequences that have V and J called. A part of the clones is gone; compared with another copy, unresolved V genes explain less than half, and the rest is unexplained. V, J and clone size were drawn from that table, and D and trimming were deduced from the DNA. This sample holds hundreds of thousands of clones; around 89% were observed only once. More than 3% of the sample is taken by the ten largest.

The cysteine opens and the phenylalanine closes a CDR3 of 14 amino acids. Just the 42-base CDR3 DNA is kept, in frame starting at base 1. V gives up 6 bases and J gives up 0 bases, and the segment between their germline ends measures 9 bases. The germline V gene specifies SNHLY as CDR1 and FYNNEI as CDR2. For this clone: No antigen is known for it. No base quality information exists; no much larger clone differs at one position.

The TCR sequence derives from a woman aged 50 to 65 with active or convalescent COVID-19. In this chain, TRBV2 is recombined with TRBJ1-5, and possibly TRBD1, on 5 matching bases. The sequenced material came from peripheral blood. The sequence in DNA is TGTGCCAGCAGGGGGCCACCTAGCAATCAGCCCCAGCATTTT. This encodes CASRGPPSNQPQHF.